Below, 26 T cell receptor beta chains from the same sample are listed, as sequenced in a study of T cell repertoires in cytomegalovirus infection. TCRdb fed the reads into MiXCR, producing one record per CDR3 protein. The sample yields hundreds of thousands of distinct CDR3 sequences, roughly 10% seen once. Sequencing was carried out using PBMCs. The receptor set was obtained from a human donor in good health (CMV status not recorded). Some clones in this sample may be carry-over from other donors' samples.

The sample holds a few counts of this clonotype. This rearrangement joins TRBV18 to TRBJ1-6; D not certain. CDR3 length: 15 residues. Trimming took off 3 bases at V and 5 bases at J, with 11 bases between the two ends. From germline, CDR1 is KGHSH and CDR2 LQKENI. CDR3 in amino acids: CASSPTWADNSPLHF. The CDR3, as DNA: TGTGCCAGCTCACCGACCTGGGCGGATAATTCACCCCTCCACTTT.

The table lists this clonotype with many counts. CDR3 DNA sequence: TGTGCCAGCAGCTTAGCGCTTAGCGGGAGCCCCGAGCAGTACTTC. Its translation: CASSLALSGSPEQYF. This rearrangement joins TRBV7-2 to TRBJ2-7, with 9 positions matching TRBD2. The CDR3 loop spans 15 amino acids. Looked up from germline, CDR1 is SGHTA and CDR2 is FQGNSA. Trimming at V came to 0 bases and at J to 6 bases, leaving 6 bases not matched to a gene.

Ten or more counts support this clonotype. The chain combines TRBV19 with TRBJ2-1, with 11 bases aligning to TRBD2. The CDR3 is 14 amino acids. Unmatched junction bases numbered 5, after V lost 6 bases and J lost 7 bases. Germline V gene data show CDR1 as LNHDA and CDR2 as SQIVND (reference sequence). The DNA for the CDR3 is TGTGCCAGTAGACGACTAGCGGGAAATAATGAGCAGTTCTTC. Encoded protein: CASRRLAGNNEQFF.

This clonotype was detected many times. The chain uses TRBV7-9 and TRBJ2-7, with D tentatively TRBD1 or TRBD2 (6 bases each). CDR3 length: 15 amino acids. The V and J ends lost 0 bases and 7 bases respectively, with 16 bases between them. The germline V gene encodes CDR1 SEHNR and CDR2 FQNEAQ (reference sequence). CDR3 loop: CASSLARSQGREQYF. CDR3 nucleotides: TGTGCCAGCAGCTTAGCGAGGAGTCAGGGGAGGGAGCAGTACTTC.

This chain joins TRBV29-1 and TRBJ1-1; weak D call: TRBD1 (5 bases). Germline values: CDR1 SQVTM, CDR2 ANQGSEA. The CDR3 runs 16 residues. Between the trimmed V and J ends, which lost 4 bases and 4 bases, there was a span of 22 bases. The DNA of the CDR3 is TGCAGCGTTGTGGAAGGACACCACATAAGGGGCACTGAAGCTTTCTTT. This codes for CSVVEGHHIRGTEAFF.

Written as DNA, the CDR3 is TGCAGCGTTGATGGTAGCGGGAAGAATGAGCAGTTCTTC. This codes for CSVDGSGKNEQFF. The gene calls are TRBV29-1 and TRBJ2-1; 8 bases agree with TRBD2. The CDR3 is 13 residues long. CDR1 SQVTM and CDR2 ANQGSEA come from the germline V gene. Trimming took 3 bases from V and 7 from J; bases not matched to a gene: 5.

This clonotype was seen many times. This chain connects TRBV11-1 to TRBJ1-1; no clear D. The CDR3 totals 13 residues. V was shortened by 2 bases and J by 1 base, with 5 bases between the two germline ends. Germline V gene sequence: CDR1 SGHAT, CDR2 FQDESV (reference sequence). CDR3 sequence: CASSLHQNTEAFF. Here the CDR3 DNA reads TGTGCCAGCAGCTTACATCAGAACACTGAAGCTTTCTTT.

This clonotype was seen only a few times. The chain uses TRBV5-1 and TRBJ1-2; no definite D call. V gave up 9 bases and J gave up 4 bases, with 16 bases separating them. This CDR3 spans 13 amino acids. The germline gives CDR1 SGHRS, CDR2 YFSETQ. CDR3 loop: CATRAGSTYGYTF. CDR3 bases: TGCGCCACCCGGGCGGGGTCCACCTATGGCTACACCTTC.

This clonotype appeared many times. The chain has TRBV7-3 and TRBJ1-2; TRBD1 aligns across 10 bases. The CDR3 length is 15 residues. Germline trimming cut 2 bases from V and 0 bases from J; bases unmatched to any gene: 0. From germline, CDR1 is SGHTA and CDR2 FQGTGA. CDR3 residues: CASSLGTGANYGYTF. DNA of the CDR3: TGTGCCAGCAGCTTAGGGACAGGGGCTAACTATGGCTACACCTTC.

There are many counts of this clonotype. The chain recombines TRBV12-3 or TRBV12-4 with TRBJ2-5, with 9 bases matching TRBD1. CDR3 length: 14 amino acids. V lost 6 bases, J lost 5 bases, and 7 bases stayed unmatched. The CDR3 coding sequence is TGTGCCAGCAGGCCCGGGACAGGGACGGAGACCCAGTACTTC. Protein: CASRPGTGTETQYF.

This clonotype has ten or more counts. The V gene is TRBV12-3 or TRBV12-4, the J gene TRBJ2-5, with D maybe TRBD1 (5 bases). V lost 10 bases to trimming and J lost 4 bases, with 13 bases between them. The CDR3 has 12 amino acids. CDR3 nucleotide sequence: TGTGCCACCCAGGGTAGTGGAGAGACCCAGTACTTC. Translating it yields CATQGSGETQYF.

This clonotype was recorded many times. This chain links TRBV29-1 with TRBJ2-5, with 7 positions matching TRBD2. This CDR3 is 15 amino acids long. The ends lost 6 bases at V and 2 bases at J; junction bases unmatched: 12. Germline V gene sequence: CDR1 SQVTM, CDR2 ANQGSEA. In nucleotides, the CDR3 is TGCAGCGTCGCAGGCGTTGGCGGGGGACAAGAGACCCAGTACTTC. The encoded protein is CSVAGVGGGQETQYF.

This clonotype came up many times. For the CDR3, the DNA is TGTGCCAGCAGTGAAGCCCCCCGGGGGGAGCAGGCTTTCTTT. Translating gives CASSEAPRGEQAFF. The chain carries TRBV6-1 and TRBJ1-1, with a weak D call TRBD1 (5 bases). Germline V gene lookup returns CDR1 MNHNS and CDR2 SASEGT. Trimming left V 0 bases short and J 11 bases short, with 16 bases between. The CDR3 contains 14 residues.

In this sample, this clonotype turned up a few times. The chain has TRBV20-1 and TRBJ2-7; no reliable D call. This CDR3 is built from 15 residues. Between the trimmed V and J ends, which lost 6 bases and 2 bases, there was a span of 20 bases. Germline V CDR1 and CDR2: DFQATT, SNEGSKA (reference sequence). This CDR3 is CSAPPRVPLAYEQYF. CDR3 sequence (DNA): TGCAGTGCACCCCCCCGGGTCCCTCTGGCCTACGAGCAGTACTTC.

The chain is built from TRBV20-1 and TRBJ2-5; weak D call: TRBD2 (6 bases). V was clipped by 5 bases and J by 5 bases, with 21 bases between them. This CDR3 is 15 amino acids long. Germline CDR1 and CDR2: DFQATT and SNEGSKA (reference sequence). As DNA, the CDR3 is TGCAGTGCTGAGCAGCGGGCCGGCTTCGGGGAGACCCAGTACTTC. Amino acids: CSAEQRAGFGETQYF.

Comments on this clonotype: A much bigger clone sits one base away, suggesting this may be a read error. CDR3 loop: CASSWDRGLTRELFF. The CDR3 DNA reads as TGTGCCAGCAGCTGGGACAGGGGGCTAACCCGGGAGCTGTTTTTT. The J gene is TRBJ2-2, the V gene TRBV6-8; 12 bases are shared with TRBD1. Germline CDR1 reads MNHGY; CDR2 reads SAAAGT. After removal of 6 bases from V and 9 bases from J, the junction contained 8 bases not matched to a gene. The CDR3 runs 15 residues.

This clonotype has a handful of counts. The chain links TRBV30 to TRBJ1-1; D possibly corresponds to TRBD1 (6 bases). The length of the CDR3 is 12 residues. Trimming removed 4 bases at V and 4 bases at J, with 10 bases between. In germline, CDR1 is GTSNPN, CDR2 SVGIG (reference sequence). The CDR3 coding sequence is TGTGCCTGGACAAAAGGGGGCACTGAAGCTTTCTTT. It translates to CAWTKGGTEAFF. The whole variable domain, filled in from reference TRBV30 and TRBJ1-1, reads SQTIHQWPATLVQPVGSPLSLECTVEGTSNPNLYWYRQAAGRGLQLLFYSVGIGQISSEVPQNLSASRPQDRQFILSSKKLLLSDSGFYLCAWTKGGTEAFFGQGTRLTVV.

This clonotype was counted ten times or more. The junction departs from germline at one end; a sequencing error may be responsible. This chain connects TRBV12-3 or TRBV12-4 to TRBJ2-5; 9 nucleotides line up with TRBD2. CDR3 length: 13 residues. The CDR3 loop reads CASSLGLAGTQYF. CDR3 sequence (DNA): TGTGCCAGCAGCTTAGGGCTAGCGGGAACCCAGTACTTC.

The sample holds many counts of this clonotype. V usage is TRBV19 and J usage is TRBJ1-5; no clear D. The germline CDR1 and CDR2 sequences are LNHDA and SQIVND (reference sequence). With 3 bases removed from V and 6 bases from J, the gap between germline ends came to 6 bases. The CDR3 length is 12 residues. CDR3 sequence (DNA): TGTGCCAGTAGTATGCATGGTCAGCCCCAGCATTTT. It is translated as CASSMHGQPQHF.

The table lists this clonotype with many counts. The V and J genes are TRBV6-6 and TRBJ1-5; D is perhaps TRBD1 (5 bases). There are 14 residues in the CDR3. Germline CDR1 is MNHNY and CDR2 is SVGAGI (reference sequence). V lost 6 bases and J 0 bases, leaving 9 bases between the germline ends. CDR3 protein: CASRGVYSNQPQHF. The CDR3 nucleotides are TGTGCCAGCAGGGGGGTCTATAGCAATCAGCCCCAGCATTTT.

The chain recombines TRBV29-1 with TRBJ2-1; tentatively, D is TRBD1 or TRBD2 (6 bases each). Germline CDR1 reads SQVTM; CDR2 reads ANQGSEA. The length of the CDR3 is 14 residues. V dropped 2 bases and J dropped 7 bases, with 15 bases sitting between them. For the CDR3, the DNA is TGCAGCGTTGAAAGGGGGGCGGGTTTGAATGAGCAGTTCTTC. It encodes CSVERGAGLNEQFF.

This clonotype was detected ten times or more. The V and J genes are TRBV5-4 and TRBJ1-5; D unclear. V lost 0 bases and J lost 4, with 11 bases in between. Germline CDR1 and CDR2: SGHNT and YYREEE (reference sequence). The CDR3 loop spans 15 amino acids. This chain's CDR3 is CASSLEVCQNQPQHF. The CDR3 bases are TGTGCCAGCAGCTTGGAGGTCTGCCAGAATCAGCCCCAGCATTTT.

This clonotype was detected many times. J is TRBJ1-2 and V is TRBV25-1, with TRBD1 as a possible D gene (6 bases). Trimming took 3 bases from V and 7 from J, leaving 15 bases between them. The CDR3 is made up of 14 amino acids. Germline CDR1 MGHDK, CDR2 SYGVNS. DNA of the CDR3: TGTGCCAGCAGTGATGTAAACAGGGATGGTGGCTACACCTTC. Its protein product is CASSDVNRDGGYTF.

The chain couples TRBV7-3 to TRBJ2-3, with D possibly being TRBD2 (6 bases). Trimming left V 4 bases short and J 1 base short, with 18 bases between. This CDR3 region has 17 residues. Germline V lookup: CDR1 SGHTA, CDR2 FQGTGA. In DNA, the CDR3 is TGTGCCAGCAGCTCTTCCGGGACTCTACGTGGCACAGATACGCAGTATTTT. The encoded protein is CASSSSGTLRGTDTQYF.

This clonotype occurred many times. The chain employs TRBV11-2 and TRBJ1-6, with 8 bases lining up with TRBD1. The germline gives CDR1 SGHAT, CDR2 FQNNGV. J gave up 15 bases and V 1 base, and 14 bases lay outside the gene matches. CDR3 size: 16 residues. CDR3 residues: CASSLVRGPQTRRLHF. CDR3 in DNA: TGTGCCAGCAGCTTAGTCAGGGGGCCCCAGACTCGTCGCCTCCACTTT.

This clonotype was counted a few times. The gene calls are TRBV20-1 and TRBJ2-7; a possible D gene is TRBD2 (6 bases). Per the germline V gene, CDR1 is DFQATT and CDR2 is SNEGSKA (reference sequence). V lost 5 bases to trimming and J lost 0 bases, with 14 bases between them. The CDR3 loop spans 14 amino acids. CDR3 residues: CSADRRDFSYEQYF. The CDR3 nucleotides are TGCAGTGCTGATCGCCGGGACTTCTCCTACGAGCAGTACTTC.